What follows are 22 T cell receptor beta chains derived from one specimen sequenced in a study of blood T cell repertoires in COVID-19. The assay was immunoSEQ multiplex PCR, and TCRdb's table has in-frame clones only and misses some. The data contain 200,000 to 250,000 clones, approximately 85% of them singletons. Sequences were obtained from peripheral blood. All receptors come from a woman between 45 and 60 years old with active or convalescent COVID-19.

The CDR3 sequence: CASGRGGDYGYTF. The CDR3 DNA is TGTGCCAGCGGACGAGGGGGGGACTATGGCTACACCTTC. J is TRBJ1-2 and V is TRBV27; D is possibly TRBD1 (6 bases). The CDR3 has 13 residues. V was trimmed by 8 bases and J by 3 bases, leaving 13 bases between them. Germline assignment: CDR1 MNHEY and CDR2 SMNVEV (reference sequence).

The V call is TRBV10-3, the J call TRBJ2-2, with TRBD1 matching 8 bases. Germline V gene data show CDR1 as ENHRY and CDR2 as SYGVKD. Trimming at V came to 6 bases and at J to 7 bases, leaving 10 bases not matched to a gene. This CDR3 has 15 residues. The CDR3 nucleotides are TGTGCCATCAGCCCGGCGGACAGGGCGAACGGGGAGCTGTTTTTT. Protein product: CAISPADRANGELFF.

The chain couples TRBV28 to TRBJ1-5; D is unresolved. The V gene's germline CDR1 is MDHEN and CDR2 SYDVKM. This CDR3 spans 12 amino acids. V lost 7 bases to trimming and J lost 3 bases, with 7 bases between them. CDR3 in amino acids: CASKLPNQPQHF. For the CDR3, the DNA is TGTGCCAGCAAACTTCCCAATCAGCCCCAGCATTTT.

This clone has just one count. The chain recombines TRBV6-6 with TRBJ2-6; possibly TRBD2 for D (5 bases). Trimming pared 5 bases from V and 2 bases from J, leaving 19 bases between. Germline V gene sequence: CDR1 MNHNY, CDR2 SVGAGI (reference sequence). The CDR3 extends over 18 amino acids. The DNA for the CDR3 is TGTGCCAGCAGTCGCCCGGGAAATTACGGAACTGGGGCCAACGTCCTGACTTTC. It is translated as CASSRPGNYGTGANVLTF.

This clone appeared many times. The chain links TRBV19 to TRBJ1-2; TRBD1 aligns across 8 bases. This CDR3 spans 15 amino acids. V trimming: 3 bases; J trimming: 4 bases; junction bases outside the gene matches: 7. Per germline, CDR1 LNHDA and CDR2 SQIVND (reference sequence). The CDR3 nucleotides are TGTGCCAGTAGTATCCCAGGGGGCGCAGTCTATGGCTACACCTTC. Amino acids: CASSIPGGAVYGYTF.

This clone has a single count. The chain uses TRBV6-1 and TRBJ1-2; D gene uncertain. Per germline, CDR1 MNHNS and CDR2 SASEGT. This CDR3 comprises 14 residues. With 1 base removed from V and 7 bases from J, the gap between germline ends came to 13 bases. The CDR3 loop is CASSEVGVLRGYTF. The CDR3 DNA sequence: TGTGCCAGCAGTGAAGTCGGGGTTCTGCGTGGCTACACCTTC.

The genes are TRBV29-1 and TRBJ1-2; 9 bases map to TRBD1. CDR3 length: 13 residues. Trimming cost V 7 bases and J 5 bases; bases outside gene matches: 8. Germline V gives CDR1 SQVTM, CDR2 ANQGSEA. CDR3 region: CSGLGTGKYGYTF. As DNA, the CDR3 is TGCAGCGGCCTAGGGACAGGGAAGTATGGCTACACCTTC.

V is TRBV2 and J is TRBJ1-2, with D possibly being TRBD1 (5 bases). Trimming pared 7 bases from V and 0 bases from J, leaving 15 bases between. Germline CDR1 and CDR2: SNHLY and FYNNEI. This CDR3 has 15 amino acids. CDR3 protein: CASTSISGANYGYTF. DNA for the CDR3: TGTGCCAGCACCTCTATTTCGGGGGCTAACTATGGCTACACCTTC.

This clone appeared once. The chain has TRBV15 and TRBJ2-3; D unclear. Trimming took off 6 bases at V and 4 bases at J, with 14 bases between the two ends. There are 14 residues in the CDR3. Germline assignment: CDR1 LNHNV and CDR2 YYDKDF (reference sequence). CDR3 in DNA: TGTGCCACCAGGCCGAGACGAGGCGCAGATACGCAGTATTTT. It specifies CATRPRRGADTQYF.

Written as DNA, the CDR3 is TGTGCCAGCACCCCGGGACAGGTATCCTCTGGAAACACCATATATTTT. Encoded protein: CASTPGQVSSGNTIYF. V and J are TRBV7-9 and TRBJ1-3; TRBD1 matches at 8 bases. The CDR3 extends over 16 amino acids. Trimming took 7 bases from V and 0 from J; bases not matched to a gene: 8. Germline V gene data show CDR1 as SEHNR and CDR2 as FQNEAQ (reference sequence).

V gene TRBV11-2 combines with J gene TRBJ1-1; the D gene is possibly TRBD1 (5 bases). Trimming left V 0 bases short and J 5 bases short, with 13 bases between. This CDR3 comprises 15 residues. Looked up from germline, CDR1 is SGHAT and CDR2 is FQNNGV. CDR3 amino acids: CASSLEGGKRTEAFF. In nucleotides, the CDR3 is TGTGCCAGCAGCTTAGAGGGGGGAAAACGTACTGAAGCTTTCTTT.

This chain connects TRBV29-1 to TRBJ2-3, with 9 bases that match TRBD1. In germline, CDR1 is SQVTM, CDR2 ANQGSEA. The V and J ends lost 5 bases and 2 bases, in that order; junction bases with no gene match: 8. This CDR3 is built from 15 residues. CDR3 sequence reads: CSVRDRGGFTDTQYF. The CDR3, as DNA: TGCAGCGTTCGTGACAGGGGGGGCTTCACAGATACGCAGTATTTT.

This clone was counted only a few times. This chain joins TRBV18 and TRBJ1-1; maybe TRBD1 (6 bases). The CDR3 loop spans 17 amino acids. The germline V gene has CDR1 KGHSH and CDR2 LQKENI. V lost 2 bases, J lost 5 bases, and 21 bases lay in between. CDR3 amino acids: CASSPVLYGGASTEAFF. The DNA for the CDR3 is TGTGCCAGCTCACCAGTCCTTTATGGGGGGGCGAGTACTGAAGCTTTCTTT.

V and J are TRBV2 and TRBJ1-2, with 7 bases fitting TRBD1. V dropped 3 bases and J dropped 7; count of bases not matched to a gene: 11. This CDR3 spans 15 amino acids. Germline V gene data show CDR1 as SNHLY and CDR2 as FYNNEI. CDR3 sequence: CASSDRQQGSFGYTF. The CDR3 region has the DNA TGTGCCAGCAGTGACAGACAACAGGGGTCTTTTGGCTACACCTTC.

This clone was recorded once. The chain couples TRBV27 to TRBJ1-1; D unresolved. From germline, CDR1 is MNHEY and CDR2 SMNVEV (reference sequence). The CDR3 is made up of 15 amino acids. V was cut by 0 bases and J by 0 bases, with 8 bases left in between. Here the CDR3 reads CASSLSSLLNTEAFF. DNA of the CDR3: TGTGCCAGCAGTTTATCTTCACTGTTGAACACTGAAGCTTTCTTT.

The V gene is TRBV3-1 (or the pseudogene TRBV3-2), the J gene TRBJ2-5; possible D gene TRBD1, 7 bases. There are 15 residues in the CDR3. Germline V CDR1 and CDR2: LGHDT, YNNKEL (reference sequence). Trimming removed 4 bases at V and 9 bases at J, with 21 bases between. The CDR3 spells CASSRGTAARGPQYF. The CDR3 DNA is TGTGCCAGCAGCCGCGGGACTGCGGCAAGGGGGCCCCAGTACTTC.

J is TRBJ2-5 and V is TRBV9; 12 nucleotides match TRBD2. This CDR3 spans 17 amino acids. Germline V CDR1 and CDR2: SGDLS, YYNGEE. The junction had 11 bases not matched to a gene; V was cut back by 3 bases and J by 5 bases. The CDR3: CASSARLAGAEGETQYF. The CDR3 coding sequence is TGTGCCAGCAGCGCCAGACTAGCGGGGGCCGAGGGGGAGACCCAGTACTTC.

The chain is built from TRBV28 and TRBJ1-3, with 7 bases identical to TRBD1. The CDR3 totals 15 residues. The germline CDR1 and CDR2 sequences are MDHEN and SYDVKM. V lost 4 bases to trimming and J lost 3 bases; unmatched junction nucleotides: 6. CDR3 bases: TGTGCCAGCAGTTCAAACAGGGGATTTGGAAACACCATATATTTT. It is translated as CASSSNRGFGNTIYF.

This clone showed up just a few times. The V call is TRBV7-2, the J call TRBJ1-1; D is ambiguous. The CDR3 is 14 residues long. The V gene's germline CDR1 is SGHTA and CDR2 FQGNSA. The V gene lost 1 base and the J gene lost 10 bases, with 16 bases spanning the gap. CDR3 sequence: CASSLVVTPGRAFF. CDR3 DNA: TGTGCCAGCAGCTTAGTTGTAACTCCGGGTCGAGCTTTCTTT. Drawing the rest from reference TRBV7-2 and TRBJ1-1, the complete variable domain is GAGVSQSPSNKVTEKGKDVELRCDPISGHTALYWYRQSLGQGLEFLIYFQGNSAPDKSGLPSDRFSAERTGGSVSTLTIQRTQQEDSAVYLCASSLVVTPGRAFFGQGTRLTVV.

This rearrangement joins TRBV9 to TRBJ2-5; 12 positions match TRBD2. V lost 0 bases, J lost 4 bases, and 7 bases stayed unmatched. This CDR3 comprises 17 residues. The germline V gene has CDR1 SGDLS and CDR2 YYNGEE. The CDR3 protein is CASSVGLAGALAETQYF. The CDR3 DNA is TGTGCCAGCAGCGTAGGACTAGCGGGAGCCCTCGCAGAGACCCAGTACTTC.

The gene calls are TRBV3-1 (or the pseudogene TRBV3-2) and TRBJ2-1; TRBD2 matches 8 bases. V was clipped by 5 bases and J by 9 bases; unmatched bases: 15. Germline V gene lookup returns CDR1 LGHDT and CDR2 YNNKEL (reference sequence). The length of the CDR3 is 16 residues. The CDR3 DNA follows: TGTGCCAGCAGCGCCCTGAGAGCGGGAGTAGGGAGTGAGCAGTTCTTC. Its protein product is CASSALRAGVGSEQFF.

The V and J genes are TRBV5-1 and TRBJ2-7, with 7 positions matching TRBD1. This CDR3 contains 14 residues. CDR1 is SGHRS, CDR2 YFSETQ, per germline. V shed 4 bases, J shed 2 bases, and the junction held 6 bases outside the gene matches. DNA for the CDR3: TGCGCCAGCAGCCCACAGGGGTACACCTACGAGCAGTACTTC. Encoded protein: CASSPQGYTYEQYF.